A selection of T cell receptor beta chains follows, all from one sample in a study of shared clonotypes between healthy human individuals. Sequencing was performed with immunoSEQ multiplex PCR; in TCRdb, only in-frame clones are kept and a portion is missing. This sample has 520,000 or so clones, with less than 85% found just once. Sequences were obtained from PBMCs. These receptors were obtained from a middle-aged woman in good health. Some clones in this sample may be carry-over from other donors' samples. The CDR3 runs from the conserved cysteine through the conserved F or W. D genes are given only for firm matches. A row's size may be missing; if present it is once, few, many or a size class.

TRBV19	once	TRBJ1-5	TRBD1	CASNRDREYSNQPQHF	TGTGCCAGTAACCGAGACAGGGAGTATAGCAATCAGCCCCAGCATTTT
TRBV9	.	TRBJ2-3	.	CASSAGLLDTQYF	TGTGCCAGCAGCGCGGGACTGTTAGATACGCAGTATTTT
TRBV5-8	once	TRBJ2-7	TRBD2	CASSLFPGGSSYEQYF	TGTGCCAGCAGCTTGTTTCCGGGAGGGAGCTCCTACGAGCAGTACTTC
TRBV25-1	once	TRBJ1-6	.	CASSDRLNRNSPLHF	TGTGCCAGCAGTGATAGGTTGAATCGTAATTCACCCCTCCACTTT
TRBV7-2	.	TRBJ2-1	TRBD2	CASSLDRGSSYNEQFF	TGTGCCAGCAGCTTAGATCGCGGGAGCTCCTACAATGAGCAGTTCTTC
TRBV2	once	TRBJ1-5	TRBD1	CASSEAGQGGSQPQHF	TGTGCCAGCAGTGAAGCGGGACAGGGCGGTAGTCAGCCCCAGCATTTT
TRBV7-8	few	TRBJ2-1	TRBD2	CASSLDLGGRAGGEQFF	TGTGCCAGCAGCTTGGATTTAGGCGGGAGGGCCGGGGGTGAGCAGTTCTTC
TRBV12-2	.	TRBJ1-2	.	CASRLGGTGGTSYGYTF	TGTGCAAGTCGCTTAGGAGGGACAGGGGGAACCTCTTATGGCTACACCTTC
TRBV18	.	TRBJ2-3	TRBD2	CASSPTSGRDTQYF	TGTGCCAGCTCACCAACTAGCGGGAGGGATACGCAGTATTTT
TRBV27	.	TRBJ1-5	.	CASSLTFRQPQHF	TGTGCCAGCAGTTTAACATTCCGCCAGCCCCAGCATTTT
TRBV15	many	TRBJ1-1	.	CATSRGGGTEAFF	TGTGCCACCAGCAGAGGGGGAGGCACTGAAGCTTTCTTT
TRBV6-1	.	TRBJ2-3	.	CASSEGGGTDTQYF	TGTGCCAGCAGTGAAGGTGGCGGAACAGATACGCAGTATTTT
TRBV7-9	.	TRBJ1-3	TRBD1	CASSPLTGLGDTIYF	TGTGCCAGCAGCCCTTTGACAGGGTTAGGAGACACCATATATTTT
TRBV10-1	.	TRBJ1-1	.	CASSSKWGTRNTEAFF	TGCGCCAGCAGCTCCAAATGGGGGACTCGGAACACTGAAGCTTTCTTT
TRBV7-2	.	TRBJ2-7	.	CASSSVGYEQYF	TGTGCCAGCAGCTCCGTCGGCTACGAGCAGTACTTC
TRBV5-5	.	TRBJ2-1	TRBD2	CASSADGRATYNEQFF	TGTGCCAGCAGCGCGGACGGGAGGGCCACCTACAATGAGCAGTTCTTC
TRBV15	.	TRBJ2-1	.	CATSTAGDEQFF	TGTGCCACCAGCACGGCAGGCGATGAGCAGTTCTTC
TRBV9	.	TRBJ2-3	.	CASSSAADRTDTQYF	TGTGCCAGCAGCTCCGCGGCGGACCGCACAGATACGCAGTATTTT
TRBV29-1	few	TRBJ1-1	TRBD1	CSLNRGIEAFF	TGCAGCCTAAACAGGGGAATTGAAGCTTTCTTT
TRBV9	.	TRBJ2-7	TRBD2	CASSPRRTSLPYEQYF	TGTGCCAGCAGCCCAAGGAGGACTAGCCTTCCCTACGAGCAGTACTTC
TRBV5-1	few	TRBJ1-1	.	CASSLVADTEAFF	TGCGCCAGCAGCTTGGTGGCAGACACTGAAGCTTTCTTT
TRBV7-6	.	TRBJ2-1	.	CASSPRGGSSYNEQFF	TGTGCCAGCAGCCCTCGAGGTGGCAGCTCCTACAATGAGCAGTTCTTC
TRBV9	.	TRBJ2-2	TRBD1	CASSVGSGTAPGGTGELFF	TGTGCCAGCAGCGTAGGTTCCGGGACAGCACCCGGAGGCACCGGGGAGCTGTTTTTT
TRBV7-8	.	TRBJ2-7	TRBD1	CASSLNPGQGYEQYF	TGTGCCAGCAGCCTCAACCCGGGACAGGGGTACGAGCAGTACTTC
TRBV2	once	TRBJ2-1	TRBD2	CASSAGLASSYNEQFF	TGTGCCAGCAGTGCCGGACTAGCGAGCTCCTACAATGAGCAGTTCTTC
TRBV5-1	.	TRBJ1-1	.	CASSLEQGRGNTEAFF	TGCGCCAGCAGCTTGGAACAGGGAAGGGGGAACACTGAAGCTTTCTTT
TRBV7-9	.	TRBJ1-4	.	CASSFGEYEKLFF	TGTGCCAGCAGTTTTGGAGAGTATGAAAAACTGTTTTTT
TRBV28	.	TRBJ1-5	.	CASSFSGQGNQPQHF	TGTGCCAGCAGTTTCTCAGGGCAGGGCAATCAGCCCCAGCATTTT
TRBV7-7	.	TRBJ2-5	.	CASSPGRGETQYF	TGTGCTAGCAGCCCTGGACGCGGGGAGACCCAGTACTTC
TRBV15	.	TRBJ2-3	.	CATSTETRTFTDTQYF	TGTGCCACCAGCACCGAAACCAGGACATTCACAGATACGCAGTATTTT
TRBV9	.	TRBJ2-1	.	CASSLRLGNEQFF	TGTGCCAGCAGCCTCCGTCTGGGCAATGAGCAGTTCTTC
TRBV11-1	.	TRBJ2-7	TRBD2	CASSNPGLAGGEQYF	TGTGCCAGCAGCAATCCGGGACTAGCGGGAGGCGAGCAGTACTTC
TRBV9	.	TRBJ2-1	.	CASSVTSQSYNEQFF	TGTGCCAGCAGCGTGACTTCCCAATCCTACAATGAGCAGTTCTTC
TRBV6-5	.	TRBJ2-2	.	CASTSVTGELFF	TGTGCCAGCACCTCCGTCACCGGGGAGCTGTTTTTT
TRBV10-2	.	TRBJ2-7	TRBD2	CASREPLAGGGEQYF	TGCGCCAGCAGGGAGCCACTAGCGGGAGGGGGCGAGCAGTACTTC
TRBV28	.	TRBJ2-5	.	CASRIAGETQYF	TGTGCCAGCAGGATCGCGGGGGAGACCCAGTACTTC
TRBV4-3	few	TRBJ1-2	.	CASSQGLGGYTF	TGCGCCAGCAGCCAAGGCCTGGGAGGCTACACCTTC
TRBV7-9	.	TRBJ2-1	.	CASRTGESSYNEQFF	TGTGCCAGCAGGACAGGAGAGAGCTCCTACAATGAGCAGTTCTTC
TRBV18	.	TRBJ2-1	TRBD2	CASSEWTSDNEQFF	TGTGCCAGCTCAGAGTGGACTAGCGACAATGAGCAGTTCTTC
TRBV9	.	TRBJ2-7	TRBD1	CASSVGTGGVYEQYF	TGTGCCAGCAGCGTAGGAACAGGGGGCGTCTACGAGCAGTACTTC
TRBV7-8	.	TRBJ2-7	.	CASSLSAGSYEQYF	TGTGCCAGCAGCTTAAGCGCCGGCTCCTACGAGCAGTACTTC
TRBV5-1	.	TRBJ2-5	TRBD2	CASSLELAGGETQYF	TGCGCCAGCAGCTTGGAGCTAGCGGGAGGAGAGACCCAGTACTTC
TRBV2	.	TRBJ2-1	TRBD2	CASSERAGEYNEQFF	TGTGCCAGCAGTGAAAGGGCGGGAGAGTATAATGAGCAGTTCTTC
TRBV5-1	few	TRBJ1-1	TRBD1	CASSGQGVTEAFF	TGCGCCAGTTCGGGACAGGGGGTCACTGAAGCTTTCTTT
TRBV4-2	once	TRBJ2-5	.	CASSQDQKQETQYF	TGTGCCAGCAGCCAAGACCAGAAACAAGAGACCCAGTACTTC
TRBV4-1	.	TRBJ2-5	TRBD2	CASSRRLAGQETQYF	TGCGCCAGCAGCCGTAGACTAGCGGGGCAAGAGACCCAGTACTTC
TRBV19	.	TRBJ2-6	TRBD1	CASFKGQGLSGANVLTF	TGTGCCAGTTTCAAAGGACAGGGTCTCTCTGGGGCCAACGTCCTGACTTTC
TRBV12-2	.	TRBJ2-3	.	CASRLVSGVIGGDSTDTQYF	TGTGCAAGTCGCTTAGTGAGCGGAGTAATTGGTGGGGATAGCACAGATACGCAGTATTTT
TRBV5-6	.	TRBJ2-7	TRBD1	CASSLGQGPRHEQYF	TGTGCCAGCAGCTTAGGACAGGGGCCGCGGCACGAGCAGTACTTC
TRBV5-4	.	TRBJ2-3	TRBD2	CASSPTSGSVDTQYF	TGTGCCAGCAGTCCGACTAGCGGGAGCGTGGATACGCAGTATTTT
TRBV13	.	TRBJ2-7	.	CASSLGQGFYEQYF	TGTGCCAGCAGCTTAGGACAGGGTTTCTACGAGCAGTACTTC
TRBV6-5	.	TRBJ1-2	.	CASSYAGGYGYTF	TGTGCCAGCAGTTATGCCGGGGGCTATGGCTACACCTTC